A single sample is the source of the 5 T cell receptor beta chains below, sequenced in a study of blood T cells in healthy people across ages. For the second PCR, which ran for about 7 to 11 cycles, a sample-barcoded 5' primer and a J-beta primer mix were used. Using its own MiXCR run on the 5' RACE reads, TCRdb lists one record per CDR3 protein. The table includes about 1 million distinct CDR3 sequences, more than 35% detected once. The specimen was blood. These receptors were collected from a woman in her sixties or seventies in good health.

The chain employs TRBV20-1 and TRBJ2-4; 8 bases line up with TRBD1. Looked up from germline, CDR1 is DFQATT and CDR2 is SNEGSKA (reference sequence). V lost 0 bases, J lost 3 bases, and 13 bases stayed unmatched. The CDR3 loop spans 18 amino acids. CDR3 amino acids: CSARDMVQGARDKNIQYF. CDR3 DNA sequence: TGCAGTGCTAGAGATATGGTCCAGGGGGCTCGGGACAAAAACATTCAGTACTTC.

V is TRBV20-1 and J is TRBJ2-7; 7 bases fit TRBD1. From germline, CDR1 is DFQATT and CDR2 SNEGSKA (reference sequence). The CDR3 loop spans 15 amino acids. V was clipped by 2 bases and J by 2 bases; unmatched bases: 9. This CDR3 is CSARSPGQSTYEQYF. The DNA for the CDR3 is TGCAGTGCTAGAAGTCCGGGACAGTCTACCTACGAGCAGTACTTC.

The rearrangement joins TRBV4-1 to TRBJ2-5, with TRBD1 as a possible D gene (6 bases). The CDR3 extends over 17 amino acids. Germline V gives CDR1 MGHRA, CDR2 YSYEKL. Trimming left V 1 base short and J 11 bases short, with 26 bases between. Written as DNA, the CDR3 is TGCGCCAGCAGCCAAGTAAATCCAGGGGCACACTACAATGAGCAGTACTTC. Translated: CASSQVNPGAHYNEQYF.

This clonotype was detected only a few times. The gene calls are TRBV20-1 and TRBJ2-1; the D is unclear. CDR3 length: 14 amino acids. The V and J ends lost 6 bases and 0 bases respectively, with 12 bases between them. Germline CDR1 and CDR2: DFQATT and SNEGSKA (reference sequence). The CDR3 DNA reads as TGCAGTGCCGCGAGAAGCAGCTCCTACAATGAGCAGTTCTTC. This gives the protein CSAARSSSYNEQFF.

The V and J genes are TRBV28 and TRBJ1-2; D may be TRBD1 (6 bases). CDR3 length: 18 amino acids. From germline, CDR1 is MDHEN and CDR2 SYDVKM. V was pared by 3 bases and J by 4 bases, with 24 bases between. The CDR3: CASSFPRRGRLGGYGYTF. CDR3 coding DNA: TGTGCCAGCAGTTTCCCCCGCAGGGGCCGACTAGGGGGCTATGGCTACACCTTC.